A selection of T cell receptor beta chains follows, all from one sample in a study of neoadjuvant anti-PD-1 for oral cavity cancer. The repertoire was sequenced with immunoSEQ multiplex PCR; TCRdb's copy has only in-frame clones and lacks some. The sample consists of around 68,000 clones, roughly nine tenths of them appearing once. This specimen was PBMCs, taken after nivolumab (anti-PD-1) treatment. The receptor source for this set is a person between 40 and 85 years old with oral cavity squamous cell carcinoma. CDR3s include the opening cysteine and the closing phenylalanine or tryptophan. D genes are given only for firm matches. The listing skips clone size in some rows; elsewhere it reads once, few, many or a size class.

abundance: .; j_gene: TRBJ2-3; v_gene: TRBV5-1; d_gene: .; CDR3aa: CASSVNTDTQYF; CDR3nt: TGCGCCAGCTCCGTTAACACAGATACGCAGTATTTT
abundance: .; j_gene: TRBJ1-4; v_gene: TRBV19; d_gene: TRBD1; CDR3aa: CASSVPGTGSEKLFF; CDR3nt: TGTGCCAGTAGTGTTCCCGGGACAGGATCTGAAAAACTGTTTTTT
abundance: .; j_gene: TRBJ1-1; v_gene: TRBV5-1; d_gene: TRBD1; CDR3aa: CASSPMGQLNTEAFF; CDR3nt: TGCGCCAGCAGCCCGATGGGACAGTTGAACACTGAAGCTTTCTTT
abundance: .; j_gene: TRBJ1-1; v_gene: TRBV29-1; d_gene: .; CDR3aa: CSVLFVSRRSGTEAFF; CDR3nt: TGCAGCGTACTGTTTGTGTCACGCCGCTCGGGCACTGAAGCTTTCTTT
abundance: .; j_gene: TRBJ1-2; v_gene: TRBV30; d_gene: .; CDR3aa: CAWSVSAGAPPLYGYTF; CDR3nt: TGTGCCTGGAGTGTATCGGCGGGGGCTCCCCCTCTCTATGGCTACACCTTC
abundance: .; j_gene: TRBJ1-4; v_gene: TRBV28; d_gene: .; CDR3aa: CASSLPTTGYEKLFF; CDR3nt: TGTGCCAGCAGTTTACCTACCACAGGGTATGAAAAACTGTTTTTT
abundance: .; j_gene: TRBJ1-5; v_gene: TRBV19; d_gene: TRBD1; CDR3aa: CASSIDAAGTGFAQPQHF; CDR3nt: TGTGCCAGTAGTATAGATGCGGCCGGGACAGGATTCGCCCAGCCCCAGCATTTT
abundance: few; j_gene: TRBJ1-1; v_gene: TRBV6-5; d_gene: .; CDR3aa: CASSHGRMNTEAFF; CDR3nt: TGTGCCAGCAGCCACGGACGAATGAACACTGAAGCTTTCTTT
abundance: .; j_gene: TRBJ2-2; v_gene: TRBV6-5; d_gene: TRBD1; CDR3aa: CASSDRAYAGELFF; CDR3nt: TGTGCCAGCTCGGACAGGGCTTACGCAGGGGAGCTGTTTTTT
abundance: few; j_gene: TRBJ1-1; v_gene: TRBV25-1; d_gene: .; CDR3aa: CASSEWRDSTEAFF; CDR3nt: TGTGCCAGCAGTGAATGGAGGGATAGCACTGAAGCTTTCTTT
abundance: .; j_gene: TRBJ2-5; v_gene: TRBV5-6; d_gene: .; CDR3aa: CASSALLAPEETQYF; CDR3nt: TGTGCCAGCAGCGCCTTATTGGCGCCCGAAGAGACCCAGTACTTC
abundance: .; j_gene: TRBJ2-1; v_gene: TRBV9; d_gene: TRBD1; CDR3aa: CASSVAGTGENEQFF; CDR3nt: TGTGCCAGCAGCGTTGCCGGGACAGGGGAGAATGAGCAGTTCTTC
abundance: .; j_gene: TRBJ2-1; v_gene: TRBV4-1; d_gene: .; CDR3aa: CASSQDGWGGQSSYNEQFF; CDR3nt: TGCGCCAGCAGCCAAGATGGGTGGGGGGGCCAGAGCTCCTACAATGAGCAGTTCTTC
abundance: .; j_gene: TRBJ2-3; v_gene: TRBV6-5; d_gene: .; CDR3aa: CASRGDTSSDTQYF; CDR3nt: TGTGCCAGCAGGGGAGACACTAGTTCAGATACGCAGTATTTT
abundance: .; j_gene: TRBJ1-1; v_gene: TRBV19; d_gene: .; CDR3aa: CASSDRNTEAFF; CDR3nt: TGTGCCAGTAGTGATAGGAACACTGAAGCTTTCTTT
abundance: .; j_gene: TRBJ2-7; v_gene: TRBV5-6; d_gene: TRBD1; CDR3aa: CASNRQGTGYEQYF; CDR3nt: TGTGCCAGCAATCGACAGGGTACAGGCTACGAGCAGTACTTC
abundance: .; j_gene: TRBJ2-7; v_gene: TRBV5-1; d_gene: TRBD1; CDR3aa: CASSPRDRRLLSYEQYF; CDR3nt: TGCGCCAGCAGCCCCCGGGACAGGCGGCTCCTATCCTACGAGCAGTACTTC
abundance: .; j_gene: TRBJ2-6; v_gene: TRBV5-1; d_gene: .; CDR3aa: CASSLVGFGGANVLTF; CDR3nt: TGCGCCAGCAGCTTGGTAGGATTCGGGGGGGCCAACGTCCTGACTTTC
abundance: .; j_gene: TRBJ1-1; v_gene: TRBV9; d_gene: .; CDR3aa: CASSVGSGTEAFF; CDR3nt: TGTGCCAGCAGCGTAGGAAGCGGTACTGAAGCTTTCTTT
abundance: .; j_gene: TRBJ1-2; v_gene: TRBV28; d_gene: .; CDR3aa: CASKEQGDGYTF; CDR3nt: TGTGCCAGCAAGGAGCAGGGAGACGGCTACACCTTC
abundance: .; j_gene: TRBJ1-6; v_gene: TRBV4-1; d_gene: TRBD1; CDR3aa: CASSQGQANNSPLHF; CDR3nt: TGCGCCAGCAGCCAGGGACAGGCGAATAATTCACCCCTCCACTTT
abundance: .; j_gene: TRBJ1-1; v_gene: TRBV19; d_gene: .; CDR3aa: CASNGPVVNTEAFF; CDR3nt: TGTGCCTCAAACGGACCCGTCGTGAACACTGAAGCTTTCTTT
abundance: .; j_gene: TRBJ2-7; v_gene: TRBV5-4; d_gene: TRBD2; CDR3aa: CASSSSGRYEQYF; CDR3nt: TGTGCCAGCAGCTCTAGCGGGAGATACGAGCAGTACTTC
abundance: once; j_gene: TRBJ1-1; v_gene: TRBV7-9; d_gene: TRBD1; CDR3aa: CASSFTGASSEAFF; CDR3nt: TGTGCCAGCAGCTTCACAGGGGCGTCTTCTGAAGCTTTCTTT
abundance: .; j_gene: TRBJ1-4; v_gene: TRBV5-1; d_gene: .; CDR3aa: CASSLSVGATNEKLFF; CDR3nt: TGCGCCAGCAGCTTAAGCGTGGGCGCAACTAATGAAAAACTGTTTTTT
abundance: .; j_gene: TRBJ2-3; v_gene: TRBV11-3; d_gene: TRBD1; CDR3aa: CASSLGTGGTDTQYF; CDR3nt: TGTGCCAGCAGCTTAGGGACAGGAGGCACAGATACGCAGTATTTT
abundance: .; j_gene: TRBJ1-1; v_gene: TRBV10-3; d_gene: TRBD1; CDR3aa: CAISGWGQGNTEAFF; CDR3nt: TGTGCCATCAGTGGGTGGGGACAGGGGAACACTGAAGCTTTCTTT
abundance: .; j_gene: TRBJ1-1; v_gene: TRBV4-1; d_gene: .; CDR3aa: CASSAPTGRTEAFF; CDR3nt: TGCGCCAGCAGCGCACCGACAGGCAGGACTGAAGCTTTCTTT
abundance: .; j_gene: TRBJ2-7; v_gene: TRBV27; d_gene: TRBD1; CDR3aa: CASSFGTGLYEQYF; CDR3nt: TGTGCCAGCAGTTTTGGGACAGGGCTCTACGAGCAGTACTTC
abundance: .; j_gene: TRBJ1-2; v_gene: TRBV4-1; d_gene: TRBD1; CDR3aa: CASSRVGQGPPNYGYTF; CDR3nt: TGCGCCAGCAGCCGAGTAGGACAGGGGCCCCCCAACTATGGCTACACCTTC
abundance: .; j_gene: TRBJ2-2; v_gene: TRBV7-8; d_gene: .; CDR3aa: CASNPQRLWASTGELFF; CDR3nt: TGTGCCAGCAACCCTCAGCGGCTGTGGGCTTCTACCGGGGAGCTGTTTTTT